The 9 T cell receptor beta chains in this list originate from one sample, sequenced in a study of CD8 T cells in Susac syndrome. It was with random hexamers that roughly 0.45 to 1 ug RNA was reverse transcribed. One entry per CDR3 protein results from TCRdb running MiXCR on the immunoSEQ multiplex PCR reads. The sample consists of around 140,000 distinct CDR3 sequences, approximately 95% of them appearing once. The sequenced sample was CD4+ T cells from PBMCs. The receptors stem from a human donor with multiple sclerosis.

The chain has TRBV4-1 and TRBJ2-1; D is possibly TRBD1 (5 bases). The CDR3 loop spans 15 amino acids. Trimming stripped 1 base from V and 9 bases from J, with 16 bases between. Germline assignment: CDR1 MGHRA and CDR2 YSYEKL. CDR3 protein: CASSQASDRDFEQFF. In DNA, the CDR3 is TGCGCCAGCAGCCAAGCCTCCGACAGAGACTTTGAGCAGTTCTTC.

This rearrangement joins TRBV5-1 to TRBJ1-2; D is perhaps TRBD1 (5 bases). Per the germline V gene, CDR1 is SGHRS and CDR2 is YFSETQ. CDR3 length: 14 residues. V lost 4 bases to trimming and J lost 3 bases, with 13 bases between them. Written as DNA, the CDR3 is TGCGCCAGCAGCCTTGGACGCAGGGACTATGGCTACACCTTC. Encoded protein: CASSLGRRDYGYTF.

The V call is TRBV20-1, the J call TRBJ2-3, with a weak D call TRBD2 (5 bases). This CDR3 region has 12 residues. Germline CDR1 reads DFQATT; CDR2 reads SNEGSKA (reference sequence). V lost 3 bases, J lost 1 base, and 5 bases lay in between. The CDR3 sequence is CSAREGTDTQYF. In nucleotides, the CDR3 is TGCAGTGCTAGGGAGGGCACAGATACGCAGTATTTT.

The genes are TRBV4-1 and TRBJ2-3; 7 nucleotides match TRBD2. The germline gives CDR1 MGHRA, CDR2 YSYEKL. This CDR3 is built from 16 residues. The junction had 3 bases not matched to a gene; V was cut back by 0 bases and J by 0 bases. CDR3 in amino acids: CASSQDRGVSTDTQYF. The CDR3 bases are TGCGCCAGCAGCCAAGATCGGGGGGTGAGCACAGATACGCAGTATTTT.

The J gene is TRBJ2-7, the V gene TRBV12-3 or TRBV12-4, with 11 bases lining up with TRBD2. Unmatched junction bases numbered 5, after V lost 4 bases and J lost 3 bases. The CDR3 spans 15 residues. The CDR3 nucleotides are TGTGCCAGCAGTTCCGGGACTAGCGGAGACTACGAGCAGTACTTC. Protein: CASSSGTSGDYEQYF.

The chain couples TRBV7-9 to TRBJ2-7; D is perhaps TRBD2 (5 bases). Germline V gene sequence: CDR1 SEHNR, CDR2 FQNEAQ (reference sequence). The ends were cut back, 2 bases at V and 9 bases at J, with 11 bases in the middle. The CDR3 runs 12 residues. The CDR3 DNA reads as TGTGCCAGCAGCTTAAAACTTGGAGGGCAGTACTTC. Translating it yields CASSLKLGGQYF.

This chain uses TRBV7-2 with TRBJ1-2; D is ambiguous. Germline V CDR1 and CDR2: SGHTA, FQGNSA. Trimming removed 3 bases at V and 4 bases at J, with 9 bases between. This CDR3 has 13 amino acids. The DNA of the CDR3 is TGTGCCAGCAGCTTGGCTCCTCTCTATGGCTACACCTTC. It codes for CASSLAPLYGYTF.

The CDR3 here is CASAKDGSFREPQHF. CDR3 nucleotides: TGTGCCAGTGCGAAAGATGGAAGTTTCAGGGAGCCCCAGCATTTT. This chain links TRBV6-6 with TRBJ1-5; TRBD1 might be the D (5 bases). CDR3 length: 15 amino acids. The germline CDR1 and CDR2 sequences are MNHNY and SVGAGI (reference sequence). Trimming took off 9 bases at V and 8 bases at J, with 23 bases between the two ends.

The V gene is TRBV3-1, the J gene TRBJ2-1, with 8 bases matching TRBD1. Germline trimming cut 2 bases from V and 7 bases from J; bases unmatched to any gene: 10. This CDR3 comprises 16 residues. Germline CDR1 is LGHDT and CDR2 is YNNKEL (reference sequence). The CDR3 loop reads CASSQPGRGPLNEQFF. The DNA of the CDR3 is TGTGCCAGCAGCCAACCAGGCAGGGGGCCCTTGAATGAGCAGTTCTTC.